The 18 T cell receptor beta chains reported below all come from one sample, sequenced in a study of PD-1 blockade in classical Hodgkin lymphoma (dated by TCRdb to 2020 to 2022). Library creation used the immunoSEQ multiplex PCR assay. TCRdb retrieved this table from immuneACCESS and kept in-frame rearrangements only. Not all clones are present; in checked studies, unresolved V genes account for under half, and no reason is known for the remainder. This sample is represented by about 33,000 clones; under 75% of them were singletons. About 3.8% of the sample comes from the top ten. Per the publication, the time point label means: cycle 4 day 1 (C4D1), after less than 7 weeks of nivolumab. Every trial patient had relapsed following autologous stem cell transplantation, and prior brentuximab vedotin exposure was what differed among cohorts A, B and C. Sequenced material: peripheral blood mononuclear cells (PBMCs), taken before the fourth cycle of nivolumab. Receptors originate from a human donor with classical Hodgkin lymphoma.

The rearrangement uses TRBV9 and TRBJ1-1; D possibly corresponds to TRBD1 (6 bases). Trimming removed 0 bases at V and 1 base at J, with 28 bases between. Per germline, CDR1 SGDLS and CDR2 YYNGEE. This CDR3 has 21 amino acids. The CDR3 reads CASSVGPGGSVGRLTNTEAFF. The CDR3 DNA sequence: TGTGCCAGCAGCGTAGGCCCGGGGGGCTCGGTAGGCCGGTTGACGAACACTGAAGCTTTCTTT. Based on the CDR3 plus reference TRBV9 and TRBJ1-1, the full variable domain is DSGVTQTPKHLITATGQRVTLRCSPRSGDLSVYWYQQSLDQGLQFLIQYYNGEERAKGNILERFSAQQFPDLHSELNLSSLELGDSALYFCASSVGPGGSVGRLTNTEAFFGQGTRLTVV.

The chain employs TRBV2 and TRBJ1-4; TRBD1 is a possible D gene (6 bases). CDR1 and CDR2 (germline): SNHLY, FYNNEI. Trimming removed 2 bases at V and 6 bases at J, with 13 bases between. CDR3 length equals 15 residues. For the CDR3, the DNA is TGTGCCAGCAGTGAACTGCCAGGGGAGTATGAAAAACTGTTTTTT. Residues: CASSELPGEYEKLFF.

The chain carries TRBV7-9 and TRBJ2-1, with 9 bases that match TRBD2. The CDR3 covers 15 residues. V lost 5 bases to trimming and J lost 0 bases; unmatched junction nucleotides: 2. Looked up from germline, CDR1 is SEHNR and CDR2 is FQNEAQ (reference sequence). The CDR3 DNA follows: TGTGCCAGCAGCATGCGGGGGGGCTCCTACAATGAGCAGTTCTTC. Its protein product is CASSMRGGSYNEQFF.

This chain uses TRBV5-6 with TRBJ2-1; 9 bases agree with TRBD2. The germline gives CDR1 SGHDT, CDR2 YYEEEE. CDR3 length: 16 amino acids. After removal of 3 bases from V and 7 bases from J, the junction contained 11 bases not matched to a gene. CDR3 loop: CASSSFSGGAGNEQFF. For the CDR3, the DNA is TGTGCCAGCAGCTCCTTTAGCGGGGGAGCGGGGAATGAGCAGTTCTTC.

V and J are TRBV7-9 and TRBJ2-1, with 8 bases identical to TRBD2. Per germline, CDR1 SEHNR and CDR2 FQNEAQ (reference sequence). J gave up 8 bases and V 3 bases, and 9 bases lay outside the gene matches. There are 15 residues in the CDR3. The CDR3 DNA is TGTGCCAGCAGCTTGGAGCGGGAGAATTCTTATGAGCAGTTCTTC. It is translated as CASSLERENSYEQFF.

CDR3 protein: CASSLARAALGANVLTF. In DNA, the CDR3 is TGTGCCAGCAGTCTAGCTCGAGCTGCCTTGGGGGCCAACGTCCTGACTTTC. The chain is built from TRBV7-8 and TRBJ2-6; possibly TRBD2 for D (5 bases). V was pared by 6 bases and J by 4 bases, with 19 bases between. CDR3 size: 17 residues. Germline V gene lookup returns CDR1 SGHVS and CDR2 FQNEAQ. The whole variable domain, remainder taken from reference TRBV7-8 and TRBJ2-6, is GAGVSQSPRYKVAKRGQDVALRCDPISGHVSLFWYQQALGQGPEFLTYFQNEAQLDKSGLPSDRFFAERPEGSVSTLKIQRTQQEDSAVYLCASSLARAALGANVLTFGAGSRLTVL.

V gene TRBV19 combines with J gene TRBJ1-1, with 7 bases fitting TRBD1. This CDR3 has 14 residues. J lost 3 bases, V lost 7 bases, and 8 bases had no gene match. Looked up from germline, CDR1 is LNHDA and CDR2 is SQIVND (reference sequence). In DNA form, the CDR3 reads TGTGCCAGTATCATCAGGGGGGACGACACTGAAGCTTTCTTT. Its translation: CASIIRGDDTEAFF.

This chain links TRBV13 with TRBJ2-1; TRBD2 matches 8 bases. The ends lost 6 bases at V and 9 bases at J; junction bases unmatched: 10. The CDR3 covers 14 residues. Germline-derived CDR1 and CDR2 are PRHDT and FYEKMQ (reference sequence). CDR3 region: CASRSRGGLGEQFF. CDR3 DNA sequence: TGTGCCAGCAGATCTCGGGGGGGCCTTGGTGAGCAGTTCTTC.

The chain employs TRBV10-3 and TRBJ2-7; 12 bases match TRBD2. J gave up 4 bases and V 8 bases, and 6 bases lay outside the gene matches. Germline CDR1 reads ENHRY; CDR2 reads SYGVKD. The CDR3 spans 14 residues. The CDR3 nucleotides are TGTGCCATCTCTAGCGGGGGGGCTCTGTACGAGCAGTACTTC. Its translation is CAISSGGALYEQYF.

The rearrangement uses TRBV7-2 and TRBJ2-1, with TRBD2 as a possible D gene (5 bases). The CDR3 sequence is 15 residues long. Between the trimmed V and J ends, which lost 2 bases and 4 bases, there was a span of 12 bases. CDR1 and CDR2 from the germline V gene are SGHTA and FQGNSA. This CDR3 is CASSLISGGYNEQFF. Here the CDR3 DNA reads TGTGCCAGCAGCTTAATAAGCGGCGGTTACAATGAGCAGTTCTTC.

This clone was observed once. The chain links TRBV19 to TRBJ2-7; D uncertain. Trimming stripped 5 bases from V and 0 bases from J, with 2 bases between. This CDR3 comprises 11 residues. The V gene's germline CDR1 is LNHDA and CDR2 SQIVND (reference sequence). The CDR3 coding sequence is TGTGCCAGTAGTGACTCCTACGAGCAGTACTTC. This sequence encodes CASSDSYEQYF.

The chain joins TRBV15 to TRBJ1-4; tentatively, D is TRBD1 (5 bases). The CDR3 spans 13 residues. From germline, CDR1 is LNHNV and CDR2 YYDKDF (reference sequence). With 8 bases removed from V and 0 bases from J, the gap between germline ends came to 7 bases. Here the CDR3 DNA reads TGTGCCACCGGGGCATCAACTAATGAAAAACTGTTTTTT. The encoded protein is CATGASTNEKLFF.

The gene calls are TRBV6-5 and TRBJ2-7, with D tentatively TRBD1 (6 bases). Germline CDR1 reads MNHEY; CDR2 reads SVGAGI. With 7 bases removed from V and 3 bases from J, the gap between germline ends came to 19 bases. The CDR3 extends over 15 amino acids. CDR3: CASTPGAGDYYEQYF. As DNA, the CDR3 is TGTGCCAGCACCCCCGGGGCAGGGGATTACTACGAGCAGTACTTC.

J is TRBJ1-2 and V is TRBV6-5; 7 nucleotides line up with TRBD1. This CDR3 is built from 12 residues. Trimming at V came to 6 bases and at J to 8 bases, leaving 6 bases not matched to a gene. The germline V gene encodes CDR1 MNHEY and CDR2 SVGAGI. The CDR3 protein is CASRITGEGYTF. The CDR3 DNA follows: TGTGCCAGCAGAATAACAGGGGAGGGCTACACCTTC.

The chain has TRBV10-3 and TRBJ1-1, with 8 bases that match TRBD1. The CDR3 loop spans 13 amino acids. The germline V gene encodes CDR1 ENHRY and CDR2 SYGVKD. V lost 8 bases to trimming and J lost 0 bases; unmatched junction nucleotides: 2. In DNA, the CDR3 is TGTGCCATCGGGACAGGTCTGAACACTGAAGCTTTCTTT. Translation: CAIGTGLNTEAFF.

The chain joins TRBV18 to TRBJ2-7; D gene ambiguous. CDR1 and CDR2 (germline): KGHSH, LQKENI. The CDR3 is 14 amino acids. Trimming stripped 3 bases from V and 2 bases from J, with 11 bases between. The CDR3 region is CASSPRRTTYEQYF. CDR3 nucleotides: TGTGCCAGCTCACCCCGTAGAACTACCTACGAGCAGTACTTC.

The rearrangement joins TRBV5-4 to TRBJ1-2; D gene ambiguous. Trimming removed 1 base at V and 7 bases at J, with 11 bases between. The CDR3 consists of 13 residues. Per the germline V gene, CDR1 is SGHNT and CDR2 is YYREEE (reference sequence). The CDR3 region is CASSLPGLGGYTF. DNA for the CDR3: TGTGCCAGCAGCTTGCCCGGACTGGGTGGCTACACCTTC.

The rearrangement uses TRBV9 and TRBJ2-5, with TRBD2 matching 7 bases. The ends lost 0 bases at V and 5 bases at J; junction bases unmatched: 10. This CDR3 has 16 amino acids. CDR1 is SGDLS, CDR2 YYNGEE, per germline. CDR3 sequence reads: CASSVGGGGNLETQYF. The CDR3 DNA reads TGTGCCAGCAGCGTAGGCGGCGGGGGAAATTTGGAGACCCAGTACTTC.